A selection of T cell receptor beta chains follows, all from one sample in a study of OX40 agonist ivuxolimab in advanced cancers. Some clones are missing from TCRdb's copy, which holds only in-frame ones; the method was immunoSEQ multiplex PCR. The top ten clones hold approximately 0.25% of a sample with 60,000 to 70,000 clones, more than 70% of them seen once. The sample here was CD4+ or CD8+ T cells sorted from blood, taken in a trial of the OX40 agonist ivuxolimab. These receptors all come from an adult with an advanced solid tumor such as melanoma, head and neck, liver or kidney cancer. Both conserved end residues are part of each CDR3. Fields, in order: D gene, J gene, clone size, V gene, CDR3 DNA, CDR3 protein. A D gene is named only where the DNA matches it firmly. Clone size is stated in some rows and not others, as once, few, many or a class when expanded.

TRBD2	TRBJ2-1	.	TRBV10-3	TGTGCCATCAGTGGGGGACTAGCGGGAGGTGAGAGCTCCTACAATGAGCAGTTCTTC	CAISGGLAGGESSYNEQFF
.	TRBJ1-5	.	TRBV19	TGTGCCAGTAGTTACACAAAGAATAGCAATCAGCCCCAGCATTTT	CASSYTKNSNQPQHF
.	TRBJ2-7	.	TRBV11-1	TGTGCCAGCAGCTTAGGTCGGACAGTGCTGCCCGAGCAGTACTTC	CASSLGRTVLPEQYF
.	TRBJ1-5	few	TRBV19	TGTGCCAGTAGTACTTTACGCAATCAGCCCCAGCATTTT	CASSTLRNQPQHF
TRBD1	TRBJ1-1	.	TRBV4-2	TGTGCCAGCAGCTCACAGGGGCAGGGGACTGAAGCTTTCTTT	CASSSQGQGTEAFF
TRBD1	TRBJ2-1	.	TRBV29-1	TGCAGCGTTGAAGCCCGGACAGGGCAAAATGAGCAGTTCTTC	CSVEARTGQNEQFF
TRBD2	TRBJ2-3	once	TRBV27	TGTGCCAGCAGTCCTAGCGGGAGCGCGGCAGATACGCAGTATTTT	CASSPSGSAADTQYF
.	TRBJ2-1	.	TRBV5-6	TGTGCCAGCAGCTTGGATGGGAGAATTTCCTACAATGAGCAGTTCTTC	CASSLDGRISYNEQFF
TRBD1	TRBJ1-2	.	TRBV5-3	TGTGCCAGAAGCAAGGGACAGGAAAATTTACATGGCTACACCTTC	CARSKGQENLHGYTF
.	TRBJ1-2	.	TRBV28	TGTGCCAGCAGTCGGACAGACTTACCCTATGGCTACACCTTC	CASSRTDLPYGYTF
TRBD1	TRBJ2-5	.	TRBV5-1	TGCGCCAGCAGCTTCTTCTCAGGGGGCATGGAGACCCAGTACTTC	CASSFFSGGMETQYF
TRBD1	TRBJ1-2	.	TRBV10-3	TGTGCCATCAGTTTTGCCGGGACAGGGGGCTATGGCTACACCTTC	CAISFAGTGGYGYTF
TRBD2	TRBJ2-7	.	TRBV28	TGTGCCAGCAGTTCGGCCGGACTAGCGGGAGTTCCCTACGAGCAGTACTTC	CASSSAGLAGVPYEQYF
TRBD1	TRBJ1-5	few	TRBV2	TGTGCCAGCAACCTTGGACAGGCCAATCAGCCCCAGCATTTT	CASNLGQANQPQHF
.	TRBJ2-2	few	TRBV2	TGTGCCAGCAGTTGGCCGGGAGTTAATAGCGGGGAGCTGTTTTTT	CASSWPGVNSGELFF
TRBD1	TRBJ1-3	once	TRBV5-1	TGCGCCAGCAGCTTGGGCGAGGGGGCCCGCTCTGGAAACACCATATATTTT	CASSLGEGARSGNTIYF